This T cell receptor beta chain was identified during a study of OX40 agonist ivuxolimab in advanced cancers. For the wider study: Ivuxolimab was a fully human IgG2 agonistic monoclonal antibody targeting the costimulatory receptor OX40 (CD134). The purpose of peripheral TCRbeta sequencing was to test whether ivuxolimab changed TCR sequence diversity and led to clonal T-cell expansion. A male proportion of 82.7% and a mean age of about 60 years, ranging from about 23 to 90, were recorded for the dose-escalation cohort. Of the approximately 50 dose-escalation patients, hepatocellular carcinoma was present in about 20, melanoma in about 15, renal cell carcinoma in 9 and head and neck cancer in 9. Intravenous ivuxolimab was administered to patients every 2 weeks at six dose levels: 0.01, 0.1, 0.3, 1.5, 3 and 10 mg/kg. The paper reports the monotherapy dose-escalation portion (N of about 47 patients) of the phase I ivuxolimab trial. Three dose-escalation patients achieved partial responses, one with hepatocellular carcinoma and two with cutaneous melanoma. Prior anti-PD-1, anti-PD-L1 or anti-CTLA-4 therapy was permitted, and checkpoint inhibitors had been received by more than 35% of dose-escalation patients. The investigation overall reported the following: The antigen specificity of the clonally expanded peripheral T cells was not determined. Partial responders in the 0.1-3.0 mg/kg groups had among the lowest normalized peripheral clonal expansion, especially among CD8+ T cells. Low levels of normalized T-cell clonal expansion were also shown by some nonresponding patients. After ivuxolimab, CD8+ T cells had more expanded clones than CD4+ T cells on average. At doses from 0.1 to 3.0 mg/kg, clonal expansion was seen in both CD4+ and CD8+ blood T cells between baseline and week 6.

This clone appeared once. This clone's antigen is unknown. Per-base qualities were not stored, and no clone one base away is much larger. There are 15 amino acids in the CDR3, from cysteine to phenylalanine inclusive. The DNA shown is the 45-base CDR3, in frame from base 1. Trimming removed 10 bases from V and 4 bases from J, leaving 20 bases between the germline ends. According to the germline V gene, CDR1 reads SNHLY and CDR2 reads FYNNEI. The trial excluded patients who had a history of autoimmune disease or were on systemic immunosuppression. Peripheral blood for TCR sequencing was collected from all dose cohorts at baseline, on cycle 4 day 1, and on cycle 7 day 1. The samples were taken from a phase I, first-in-human, multicenter, open-label dose-escalation trial of ivuxolimab. Adults with locally advanced or metastatic melanoma, renal cell carcinoma, hepatocellular carcinoma or head and neck squamous cell carcinoma were enrolled in the trial. Before TCR sequencing, CD4+ T cells and CD8+ T cells were sorted from peripheral blood as separate populations.

Genomic DNA was isolated from the sorted cells so that the TCRbeta CDR3 region could be sequenced. TCRbeta CDR3 regions were sequenced using the immunoSEQ Assay. Here the immuneACCESS table is served through TCRdb, limited to in-frame sequences with V and J called. Missing clones are a known gap in these copies; in checked studies unresolved V genes cover under half, and the rest lacks a known reason. This sample holds 100,000 or so clones; around 82% were observed only once. 3% to 4% of the sample comes from the top ten. Sample: CD4+ or CD8+ T cells sorted from blood, taken in a trial of the OX40 agonist ivuxolimab. The sequence joins TRBV2 to TRBJ2-1, and possibly TRBD1, on 6 matching bases. The clonotype comes from an adult with an advanced solid tumor such as melanoma, head and neck, liver or kidney cancer. The DNA reads as follows: TGTGCCACTAACTATCCAGGGGATACATACAATGAGCAGTTCTTC. Its translation reads: CATNYPGDTYNEQFF.